Given below is one T cell receptor (beta chain) in context. Its antigen is unknown. Base qualities were left out, and no much larger clone turns up one base away. In the first month after transplant, blood samples were collected up to 4 times, and after that at least monthly when available. The library relied on the immunoSEQ multiplex PCR assay. Adaptive Biotechnologies carried out high-throughput TCR-beta CDR3 sequencing of genomic DNA for most patients. Turning to the authors' computational methods: Adaptive's ImmunoSEQ software supplied the TCR sequencing data for roughly 17 patients, while MiXCR and VDJtools were used to process a few other patients. CDR3 nucleotide sequences shared between donor and recipient were removed because their origin could not be assigned. At least 2-fold expansion over unstimulated cells and a minimum CFSE-low frequency of 0.002% (template counts) or 0.001% (read counts) were required for clones to be classified as alloreactive. Clones detected in sequenced pre-transplant spleen, lymph node, or MLR CFSE-low populations of the donor or recipient were defined as mappable. The cumulative frequency of alloreactive clones was calculated as a percentage of all sequences, weighted by copy number. Sourced from immuneACCESS, this table was stored by TCRdb with only in-frame sequences that have V and J called. A share of the clones is absent; for the studies checked, an unresolved V gene accounts for under half, and the remainder has no known explanation. V and J calls and clone size are as listed in that table; D and trimming were resolved from the DNA. This sample comprises over 45,000 clones, approximately 90% of them detected only once. 1.6% of the sample is in the top ten clones.

From V the trimming removes 2 bases and from J it removes 3 bases, while the gene matches leave 1 base of the junction unaccounted for. Taken from cysteine to phenylalanine, the CDR3 has 15 residues. The entry retains the CDR3 DNA only, 45 bases that are in frame from base 1. Reading the germline V gene (reference sequence) gives CDR1 MNHEY and CDR2 SMNVEV. The data stem from a study of graft-versus-host responses after intestinal transplantation (dated by TCRdb to the early 2020s). About the investigation overall: The transplants that recipients got were multivisceral, liver-intestinal, or isolated intestinal. All recipients received anti-thymocyte globulin induction followed by maintenance tacrolimus and steroids for around 3 years. After intestinal transplantation, graft-versus-host and host-versus-graft alloreactive T cell clones in the graft, circulation and bone marrow were tracked using bulk TCR-beta CDR3 sequencing. To identify alloreactive clones, pre-transplant mixed lymphocyte reaction products were sequenced and then compared with unstimulated pre-transplant donor and recipient T cells. A cohort of around 25 intestinal transplant recipients, including one retransplant, was enrolled, and a few patients lacking pretransplant specimens were excluded. A peak of at least 4% donor T cells among recipient peripheral blood mononuclear cells was the definition used for donor T cell macrochimerism. Instead of going to the commercial service, samples from a few later patients were sequenced in-house on an Illumina MiSeq and processed with MiXCR.

Study-wide conclusions, independent of this receptor: Early after transplant, peak levels of circulating GvH clones were found to be associated with declines in HvG clones. In the allografts of patients with donor T cell macrochimerism, GvH to HvG T cell clonal ratios were high. The relatively low number and heterogeneity of intestinal transplant patients limited the conclusions. GvH clones were found in recipient bone marrow, and some of the GvH clones appeared earlier in ileal mucosa or blood, which is consistent with an intestinal mucosal origin.

Sequenced here: PBMCs, sampled 26 days after transplant. The sequence is built from TRBV27 and TRBJ2-1, and 10 junction bases match TRBD2. The clonotype was recovered from a human patient who received an intestinal transplant, so some T cells may come from the graft donor. The CDR3 protein is CASSLGTSDYNEQFF. At the DNA level, the sequence is TGTGCCAGCAGTTTAGGGACTAGCGACTACAATGAGCAGTTCTTC.